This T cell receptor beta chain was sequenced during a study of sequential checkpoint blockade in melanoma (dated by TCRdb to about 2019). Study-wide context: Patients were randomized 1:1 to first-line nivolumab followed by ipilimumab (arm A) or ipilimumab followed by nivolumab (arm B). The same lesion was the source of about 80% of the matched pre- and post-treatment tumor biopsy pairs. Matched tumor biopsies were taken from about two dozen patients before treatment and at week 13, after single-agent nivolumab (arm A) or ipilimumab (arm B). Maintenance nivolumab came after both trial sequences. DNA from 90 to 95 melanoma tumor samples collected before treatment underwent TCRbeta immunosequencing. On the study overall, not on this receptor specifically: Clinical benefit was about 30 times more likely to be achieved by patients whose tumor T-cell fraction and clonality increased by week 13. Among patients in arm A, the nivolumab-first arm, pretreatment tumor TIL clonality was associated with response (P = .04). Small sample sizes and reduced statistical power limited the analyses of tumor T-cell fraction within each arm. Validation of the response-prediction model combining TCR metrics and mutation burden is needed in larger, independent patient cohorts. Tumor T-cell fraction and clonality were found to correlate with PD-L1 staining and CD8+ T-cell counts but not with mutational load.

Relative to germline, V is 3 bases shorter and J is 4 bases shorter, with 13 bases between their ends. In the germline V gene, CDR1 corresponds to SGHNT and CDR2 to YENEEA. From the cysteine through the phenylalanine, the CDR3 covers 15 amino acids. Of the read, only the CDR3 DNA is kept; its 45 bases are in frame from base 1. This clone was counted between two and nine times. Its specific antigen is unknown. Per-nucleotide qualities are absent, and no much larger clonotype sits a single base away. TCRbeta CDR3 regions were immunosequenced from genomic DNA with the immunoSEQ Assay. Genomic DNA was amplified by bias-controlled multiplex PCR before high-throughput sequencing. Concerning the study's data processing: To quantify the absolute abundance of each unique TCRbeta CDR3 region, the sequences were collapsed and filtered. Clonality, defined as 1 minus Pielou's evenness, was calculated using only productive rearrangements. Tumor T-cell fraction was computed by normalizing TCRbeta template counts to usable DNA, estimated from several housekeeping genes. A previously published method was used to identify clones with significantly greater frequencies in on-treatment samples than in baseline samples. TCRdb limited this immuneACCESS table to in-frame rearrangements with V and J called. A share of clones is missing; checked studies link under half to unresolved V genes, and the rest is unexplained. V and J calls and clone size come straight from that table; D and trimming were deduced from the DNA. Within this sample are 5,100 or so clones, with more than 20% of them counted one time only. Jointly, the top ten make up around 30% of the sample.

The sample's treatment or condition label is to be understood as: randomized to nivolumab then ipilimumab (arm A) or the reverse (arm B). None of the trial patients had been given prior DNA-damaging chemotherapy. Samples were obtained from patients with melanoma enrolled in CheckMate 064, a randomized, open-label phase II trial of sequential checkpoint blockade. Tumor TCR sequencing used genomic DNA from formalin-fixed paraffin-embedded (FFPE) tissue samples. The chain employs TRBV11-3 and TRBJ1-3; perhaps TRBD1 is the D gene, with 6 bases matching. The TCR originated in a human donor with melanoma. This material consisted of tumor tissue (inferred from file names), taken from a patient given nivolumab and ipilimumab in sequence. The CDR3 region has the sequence CASSFRDRIGNTIYF. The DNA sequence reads TGTGCCAGCAGCTTCCGAGACAGGATCGGAAACACCATATATTTT. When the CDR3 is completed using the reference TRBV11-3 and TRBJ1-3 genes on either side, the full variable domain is EAGVVQSPRYKIIEKKQPVAFWCNPISGHNTLYWYLQNLGQGPELLIRYENEEAVDDSQLPKDRFSAERLKGVDSTLKIQPAELGDSAVYLCASSFRDRIGNTIYFGEGSWLTVV.